The 32 T cell receptor beta chains below were found in one sample sequenced in a study of T cell changes during pregnancy in multiple sclerosis. Profiling relied on immunoSEQ multiplex PCR, and the TCRdb table lists in-frame clones only, not all of them. The table has around 36,000 clones, about 91% seen once. Sequenced here: CD8+ T cells from peripheral blood mononuclear cells, sampled before pregnancy. The receptor source for this set is a female donor with multiple sclerosis, enrolled in a pregnancy study.

The gene calls are TRBV14 and TRBJ2-1; D unclear. Trimming left V 0 bases short and J 3 bases short, with 3 bases between. Germline CDR1 and CDR2: SGHDN and FVKESK. This CDR3 has 13 amino acids. CDR3 loop: CASSQDYYNEQFF. The CDR3 DNA reads TGTGCCAGCAGCCAAGACTACTACAATGAGCAGTTCTTC.

The chain links TRBV9 to TRBJ1-4; D is uncertain. The CDR3 consists of 13 residues. The V end was cut by 4 bases, the J end by 7 bases, with 11 bases between. CDR1 SGDLS and CDR2 YYNGEE come from the germline V gene. CDR3 in DNA: TGTGCCAGCAGCTCCGGGGAGGGTGAAAAACTGTTTTTT. It codes for CASSSGEGEKLFF.

This chain uses TRBV5-6 with TRBJ2-3, with D perhaps TRBD1 (6 bases). This CDR3 region has 14 residues. V dropped 3 bases and J dropped 6 bases, with 14 bases sitting between them. In germline, CDR1 is SGHDT, CDR2 YYEEEE. The CDR3 DNA reads as TGTGCCAGCAGCTCCCTGAGGGGGACGGATACGCAGTATTTT. This gives the protein CASSSLRGTDTQYF.

V and J are TRBV28 and TRBJ1-2; tentatively, D is TRBD1 (6 bases). Germline-derived CDR1 and CDR2 are MDHEN and SYDVKM. Trimming took 6 bases from V and 4 from J, leaving 12 bases between them. The CDR3 loop spans 13 amino acids. The CDR3 nucleotides read TGTGCCAGCAGCGACCGGACAGTCTATGGCTACACCTTC. Protein product: CASSDRTVYGYTF.

This sequence joins TRBV11-3 and TRBJ1-5; D uncertain. The CDR3 runs 16 residues. V was trimmed by 0 bases and J by 3 bases, leaving 12 bases between them. Germline CDR1 and CDR2: SGHNT and YENEEA. Here the CDR3 reads CASSLDHGLDNQPQHF. The DNA of the CDR3 is TGTGCCAGCAGCTTAGATCATGGGCTCGACAATCAGCCCCAGCATTTT.

The V call is TRBV21-1, the J call TRBJ2-1; the DNA was not used to check the table's D call, TRBD2. TRBV21-1 is deemed a pseudogene. The CDR3 covers 16 residues. CDR3 DNA: TGTGCCAGCGGAACCGCCGGGACTAGCTGTGGATGGGAGCAGTTCTTC. It yields the protein CASGTAGTSCGWEQFF.

V is TRBV5-1 and J is TRBJ1-4; D not certain. The CDR3 has 17 amino acids. The germline gives CDR1 SGHRS, CDR2 YFSETQ. Trimming cost V 3 bases and J 4 bases, with 19 bases left between them. CDR3: CASSCLTPTTVNEKLFF. The CDR3 nucleotides are TGCGCCAGCAGCTGCCTGACACCTACAACAGTTAATGAAAAACTGTTTTTT.

The rearrangement joins TRBV2 to TRBJ2-1, with 9 bases aligning to TRBD2. Losses at the gene ends were 9 bases for V and 3 bases for J; bases not matched to a gene: 6. Germline lookup yields CDR1 SNHLY and CDR2 FYNNEI. The CDR3 has 14 residues. The CDR3 protein is CARTASGNYNEQFF. The CDR3 coding sequence is TGTGCCAGAACCGCTAGCGGGAACTACAATGAGCAGTTCTTC. The full variable domain, with the rest looked up from reference TRBV2 and TRBJ2-1, is EPEVTQTPSHQVTQMGQEVILRCVPISNHLYFYWYRQILGQKVEFLVSFYNNEISEKSEIFDDQFSVERPDGSNFTLKIRSTKLEDSAMYFCARTASGNYNEQFFGPGTRLTVL.

The rearrangement uses TRBV10-3 and TRBJ2-3, with TRBD2 matching over 9 bases. Trimming at V came to 0 bases and at J to 1 base, leaving 11 bases not matched to a gene. The CDR3 totals 19 residues. Germline V gene data show CDR1 as ENHRY and CDR2 as SYGVKD. The DNA of the CDR3 is TGTGCCATCAGTGAGTCGAAAGGTAGCGGGAGCCCTGGCACAGATACGCAGTATTTT. Its translation: CAISESKGSGSPGTDTQYF.

Many counts were recorded for this clone. J is TRBJ2-1 and V is TRBV29-1; TRBD2 agrees at 7 bases. The V segment lost 8 bases and the J segment 7 bases; nucleotides outside the gene matches: 8. CDR1 SQVTM and CDR2 ANQGSEA come from the germline V gene. The CDR3 length is 12 residues. DNA for the CDR3: TGCAGCACGAAGAGCGGGATTAATGAGCAGTTCTTC. Translated: CSTKSGINEQFF.

The V and J genes are TRBV6-1 and TRBJ2-7, with D hard to call. V lost 1 base, J lost 1 base, and 5 bases lay in between. The CDR3 has 13 amino acids. CDR1 is MNHNS and CDR2 is SASEGT in the germline V gene. This CDR3 reads CASSEGESYEQYF. The CDR3 DNA sequence: TGTGCCAGCAGTGAAGGAGAGTCCTACGAGCAGTACTTC.

A note on this clone: The junction and the germline gene differ at one end; a read error may be behind it. The chain recombines TRBV27 with TRBJ2-1; D is perhaps TRBD2 (6 bases). Germline CDR1 reads MNHEY; CDR2 reads SMNVEV (reference sequence). This CDR3 has 15 amino acids. The CDR3 loop is CASSPYRDSDNEQFF. The DNA of the CDR3 is TGTGCCAGCAGTCCATACCGGGACTCCGACAATGAGCAGTTCTTC.

The gene calls are TRBV6-1 and TRBJ2-7; D uncertain. The germline CDR1 and CDR2 sequences are MNHNS and SASEGT. V was pared by 1 base and J by 0 bases, with 4 bases between. This CDR3 contains 13 residues. The CDR3 sequence is CASSEDSSYEQYF. Here the CDR3 DNA reads TGTGCCAGCAGTGAAGACAGCTCCTACGAGCAGTACTTC.

The CDR3 coding sequence is TGTGCCAGCAGTGAAGTAGATGGACTGAGTAGCAATCAGCCCCAGCATTTT. It codes for CASSEVDGLSSNQPQHF. This sequence joins TRBV6-1 and TRBJ1-5; D call uncertain. The CDR3 contains 17 residues. The V gene lost 1 base and the J gene lost 0 bases, with 13 bases spanning the gap. Germline V gene data show CDR1 as MNHNS and CDR2 as SASEGT.

The chain recombines TRBV27 with TRBJ2-3; tentatively, D is TRBD1 (6 bases). Germline CDR1 and CDR2: MNHEY and SMNVEV (reference sequence). V was clipped by 5 bases and J by 2 bases, with 11 bases between them. The CDR3 totals 14 residues. The CDR3 sequence is CASSADRLTDTQYF. Written as DNA, the CDR3 is TGTGCCAGCAGTGCGGACAGACTCACAGATACGCAGTATTTT.

This sequence joins TRBV5-1 and TRBJ1-2; 8 bases match TRBD1. Germline loops: CDR1 SGHRS, CDR2 YFSETQ. The CDR3 is 15 residues long. V shed 4 bases and J 7 bases; nucleotides not matched to a gene: 12. The CDR3, as DNA: TGCGCCAGCAGCCCTCCTCAGGGGGCGCCGGCTGGCTACACCTTC. The encoded protein is CASSPPQGAPAGYTF.

V is TRBV11-2 and J is TRBJ2-5, with 8 positions matching TRBD2. Germline loops: CDR1 SGHAT, CDR2 FQNNGV. This CDR3 has 17 residues. V gave up 4 bases and J gave up 5 bases; unmatched junction bases: 15. CDR3 DNA: TGTGCCAGCAGCTCCATCTCGGGACTAGTTATCACGGAGACCCAGTACTTC. Amino acids: CASSSISGLVITETQYF.

The genes are TRBV7-9 and TRBJ2-5, with 7 bases fitting TRBD1. Per the germline V gene, CDR1 is SEHNR and CDR2 is FQNEAQ (reference sequence). With V trimmed by 5 bases and J by 5 bases, 11 bases remained unmatched. The CDR3 is 15 residues long. The CDR3 DNA follows: TGTGCCAGCAGCCGAATAAGACAGGGTTCGGAGACCCAGTACTTC. This translates into CASSRIRQGSETQYF.

The chain employs TRBV2 and TRBJ1-1, with unresolved D. With 6 bases removed from V and 1 base from J, the gap between germline ends came to 6 bases. CDR1 is SNHLY, CDR2 FYNNEI, per germline. The CDR3 is 12 amino acids. CDR3 nucleotide sequence: TGTGCCAGCAGGGTGGCGAACACTGAAGCTTTCTTT. Encoded protein: CASRVANTEAFF.

The J gene is TRBJ2-7, the V gene TRBV7-2; 8 bases agree with TRBD1. The CDR3 is 14 residues long. Germline CDR1 reads SGHTA; CDR2 reads FQGNSA. Trimming removed 6 bases from V and 2 bases from J; junction bases left unmatched: 6. The CDR3 protein is CASSFLGQAYEQYF. The CDR3, as DNA: TGTGCCAGCAGTTTTCTGGGACAGGCCTACGAGCAGTACTTC.

This clone was found once. CDR3 nucleotides: TGTGCCAGCAGCTTTCGAACAGGCTACAATGAGCAGTTCTTC. Encoded protein: CASSFRTGYNEQFF. The chain uses TRBV5-8 and TRBJ2-1; a possible D gene is TRBD1 (5 bases). The CDR3 runs to 14 residues. V lost 2 bases to trimming and J lost 3 bases, with 9 bases between them. The V gene's germline CDR1 is SGHTS and CDR2 YDEGEE.

The genes are TRBV27 and TRBJ1-1, with 7 bases aligning to TRBD1. CDR3 length equals 12 residues. Germline CDR1 and CDR2: MNHEY and SMNVEV (reference sequence). V shed 5 bases and J 8 bases; nucleotides not matched to a gene: 5. CDR3 DNA: TGTGCCAGCAGTCCACGGACAGGAGAAGCTTTCTTT. Its translation is CASSPRTGEAFF.

This rearrangement joins TRBV4-1 to TRBJ2-7; TRBD1 matches 12 bases. J lost 6 bases, V lost 4 bases, and 4 bases had no gene match. CDR3 length equals 14 residues. Germline V CDR1 and CDR2: MGHRA, YSYEKL. CDR3 sequence reads: CASSPGDRGREQYF. DNA of the CDR3: TGCGCCAGCAGCCCTGGGGACAGGGGGCGCGAGCAGTACTTC.

This rearrangement joins TRBV7-9 to TRBJ1-1, with 10 bases that match TRBD1. The V and J ends lost 4 bases and 1 base, in that order; junction bases with no gene match: 9. Germline CDR1 reads SEHNR; CDR2 reads FQNEAQ (reference sequence). The CDR3 is 17 amino acids. CDR3: CASSSQTGGQRNTEAFF. The CDR3 DNA sequence: TGTGCCAGCAGCTCCCAGACAGGGGGCCAACGGAACACTGAAGCTTTCTTT.

This clone appeared a single time. The chain has TRBV10-3 and TRBJ1-1, with TRBD1 matching over 10 bases. Germline loops: CDR1 ENHRY, CDR2 SYGVKD. There are 14 residues in the CDR3. The J segment lost 13 bases and the V segment lost 10 bases, leaving 18 bases of the junction unmatched. The CDR3 loop reads CATWTGGMGIFVFF. As DNA, the CDR3 is TGTGCCACATGGACAGGGGGGATGGGGATTTTCGTTTTCTTT.

V and J are TRBV23-1 and TRBJ2-6, with unresolved D. TRBV23-1 is an ORF, and what it does is uncertain. The V end was cut by 7 bases, the J end by 0 bases, with 16 bases between. The CDR3 sequence is 17 residues long. CDR3 protein: CASTSKNSNSGANVLTF. CDR3 nucleotide sequence: TGCGCCAGCACGTCAAAAAACTCGAACTCTGGGGCCAACGTCCTGACTTTC.

The CDR3 reads CASSPGLNYGYTF. CDR3 in DNA: TGTGCCAGTAGCCCGGGACTTAACTATGGCTACACCTTC. The V call is TRBV19, the J call TRBJ1-2; tentatively, D is TRBD1 (5 bases). The V and J ends lost 6 bases and 1 base respectively, with 9 bases between them. The germline CDR1 and CDR2 sequences are LNHDA and SQIVND (reference sequence). This CDR3 spans 13 amino acids.

The rearrangement links TRBV7-9 to TRBJ2-2; the D gene is possibly TRBD2 (6 bases). The CDR3 consists of 12 residues. Germline values: CDR1 SEHNR, CDR2 FQNEAQ (reference sequence). V dropped 4 bases and J dropped 6 bases, with 6 bases sitting between them. In DNA, the CDR3 is TGTGCCAGCAGCTGGGGGGCCGGGGAGCTGTTTTTT. Translated: CASSWGAGELFF. Combining the CDR3 with reference TRBV7-9 and TRBJ2-2 gives the whole variable domain DTGVSQNPRHKITKRGQNVTFRCDPISEHNRLYWYRQTLGQGPEFLTYFQNEAQLEKSRLLSDRFSAERPKGSFSTLEIQRTEQGDSAMYLCASSWGAGELFFGEGSRLTVL.

The V and J genes are TRBV9 and TRBJ2-3; 7 positions agree with TRBD1. The CDR3 runs to 16 residues. The germline V gene encodes CDR1 SGDLS and CDR2 YYNGEE. The ends lost 3 bases at V and 0 bases at J; junction bases unmatched: 7. The CDR3 coding sequence is TGTGCCAGCAGCGGCACAGGGGTGACTAGCACAGATACGCAGTATTTT. It yields the protein CASSGTGVTSTDTQYF.

The chain combines TRBV27 with TRBJ2-7, with D possibly matching TRBD2 (5 bases). Germline CDR1 reads MNHEY; CDR2 reads SMNVEV (reference sequence). There are 13 residues in the CDR3. With 0 bases removed from V and 7 bases from J, the gap between germline ends came to 10 bases. CDR3 protein: CASSLSHKREQYF. The DNA of the CDR3 is TGTGCCAGCAGTTTATCGCATAAGCGGGAGCAGTACTTC.

This sequence joins TRBV5-4 and TRBJ2-3; the D is unclear. Germline assignment: CDR1 SGHNT and CDR2 YYREEE (reference sequence). The CDR3 extends over 12 amino acids. With 3 bases removed from V and 2 bases from J, the gap between germline ends came to 4 bases. The CDR3 protein is CASSSYTDTQYF. CDR3 DNA sequence: TGTGCCAGCAGCTCCTACACAGATACGCAGTATTTT.

The chain has TRBV7-2 and TRBJ2-1, with D perhaps TRBD1 (6 bases). CDR1 and CDR2 (germline): SGHTA, FQGNSA. The CDR3 covers 14 residues. The V gene lost 5 bases and the J gene lost 10 bases, with 18 bases spanning the gap. The CDR3 nucleotides read TGTGCCAGCAGCCTCAACAGGGTCTACGGGGAGCAGTTCTTC. It encodes CASSLNRVYGEQFF.